The clone carrying this T cell receptor beta chain was seen only a few times. Its antigen is as yet unknown. The entry originates in a study of graft-versus-host responses after intestinal transplantation. The CDR3 extends over 14 amino acids. J was trimmed by 3 bases and V by 5 bases; bases with no gene match: 6. In germline, CDR1 is MNHNY, CDR2 SVGAGI (reference sequence). Broader study findings: Analysis identified GvH clones in recipient marrow, with some appearing first in ileum or blood. Allografts of patients with graft-donor T cell macrochimerism showed high graft-versus-host to host-versus-graft clone ratios.

The repertoire was sequenced with immunoSEQ multiplex PCR; TCRdb's copy has only in-frame clones and lacks some. The table shows 70,000 to 95,000 clones, with roughly 90% occurring only once. The sequence was obtained from a human donor who received an intestinal transplant. This rearrangement joins TRBV6-6 to TRBJ2-7, with 8 bases identical to TRBD2. The sequences come from unstimulated CD4+ T cells sorted from spleen or lymph node cells, collected before intestinal transplant. The CDR3 region is CASSHQRGLYEQYF. The CDR3 coding sequence is TGTGCCAGCAGTCACCAGCGGGGGCTCTACGAGCAGTACTTC.